This T cell receptor beta chain was identified during a study of identical twins. Findings of the study overall: Findings depended on cross-sectional statistics rather than tracking the same donors.

Each CDR3 protein gets one entry after TCRdb re-called the 5' RACE reads with MiXCR. The table lists about 810,000 distinct CDR3 sequences, 12% of them singletons, with around 1.6% in the top ten. The germline V gene encodes CDR1 SGHRS and CDR2 YFSETQ. V lost 5 bases, J lost 2 bases, and 7 bases stayed unmatched. The CDR3 sequence is 15 residues long. This clonotype came up a few times. Its antigen is as yet unknown. The data were also submitted as part of a second study, on yellow fever vaccine responses in identical twins. That source adds: In identical twins, vaccine T cell responses appeared partly shared and partly individual.

The V gene is TRBV5-1, the J gene TRBJ2-5; 9 bases agree with TRBD1. This TCR came from a woman under 30 in good health. The sample consisted of PBMCs. CDR3 protein: CASRPPGQGQETQYF. CDR3 coding DNA: TGCGCCAGCAGGCCCCCGGGACAGGGTCAAGAGACCCAGTACTTC.